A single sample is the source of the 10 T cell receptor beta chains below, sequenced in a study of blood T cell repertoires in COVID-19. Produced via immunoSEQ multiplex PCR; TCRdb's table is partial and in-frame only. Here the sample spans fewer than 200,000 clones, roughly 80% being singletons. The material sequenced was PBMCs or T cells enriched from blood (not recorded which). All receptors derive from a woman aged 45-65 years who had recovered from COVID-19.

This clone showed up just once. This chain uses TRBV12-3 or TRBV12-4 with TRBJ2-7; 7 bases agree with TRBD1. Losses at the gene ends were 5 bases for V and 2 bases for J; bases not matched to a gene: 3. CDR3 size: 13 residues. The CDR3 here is CASSIGGPYEQYF. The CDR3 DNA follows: TGTGCCAGCAGTATAGGGGGCCCCTACGAGCAGTACTTC.

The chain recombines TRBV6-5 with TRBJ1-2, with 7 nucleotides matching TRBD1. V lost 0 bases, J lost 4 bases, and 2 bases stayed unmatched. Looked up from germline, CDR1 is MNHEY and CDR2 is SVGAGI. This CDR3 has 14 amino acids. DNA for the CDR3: TGTGCCAGCAGTTACTCCGGGACAGTCTATGGCTACACCTTC. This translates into CASSYSGTVYGYTF.

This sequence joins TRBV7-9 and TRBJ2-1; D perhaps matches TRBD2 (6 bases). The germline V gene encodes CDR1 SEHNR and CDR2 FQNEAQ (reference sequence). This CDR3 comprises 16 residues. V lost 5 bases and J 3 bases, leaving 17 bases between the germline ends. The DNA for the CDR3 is TGTGCCAGCAGCCCTAGGGCTAGCGAAATCTACAATGAGCAGTTCTTC. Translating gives CASSPRASEIYNEQFF.

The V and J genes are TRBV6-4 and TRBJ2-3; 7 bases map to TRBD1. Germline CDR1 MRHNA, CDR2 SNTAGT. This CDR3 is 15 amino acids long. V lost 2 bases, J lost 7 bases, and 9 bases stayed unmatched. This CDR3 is CASSDGWTGTNTQYF. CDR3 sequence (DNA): TGTGCCAGCAGTGACGGATGGACAGGCACTAATACGCAGTATTTT.

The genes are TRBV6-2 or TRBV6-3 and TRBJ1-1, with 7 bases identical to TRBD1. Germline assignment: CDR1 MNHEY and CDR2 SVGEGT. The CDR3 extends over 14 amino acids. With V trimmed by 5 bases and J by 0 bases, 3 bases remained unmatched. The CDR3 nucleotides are TGTGCCAGCAGTGGGGGACAGATGAACACTGAAGCTTTCTTT. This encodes CASSGGQMNTEAFF.

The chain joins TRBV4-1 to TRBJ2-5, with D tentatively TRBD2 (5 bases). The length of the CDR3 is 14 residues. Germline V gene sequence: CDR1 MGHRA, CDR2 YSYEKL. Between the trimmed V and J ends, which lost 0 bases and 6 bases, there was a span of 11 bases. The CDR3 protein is CASSQDAGFQTQYF. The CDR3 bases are TGCGCCAGCAGCCAAGATGCGGGCTTTCAGACCCAGTACTTC.

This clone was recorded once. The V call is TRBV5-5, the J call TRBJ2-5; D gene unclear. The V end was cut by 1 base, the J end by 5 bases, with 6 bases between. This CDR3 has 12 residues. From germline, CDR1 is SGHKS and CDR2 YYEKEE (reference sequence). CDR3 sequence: CASSLLRETQYF. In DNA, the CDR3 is TGTGCCAGCAGCTTGTTACGGGAGACCCAGTACTTC.

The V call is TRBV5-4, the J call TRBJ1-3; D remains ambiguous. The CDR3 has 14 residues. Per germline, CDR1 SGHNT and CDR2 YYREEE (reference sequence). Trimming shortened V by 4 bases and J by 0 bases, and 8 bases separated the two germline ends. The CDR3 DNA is TGTGCCAGCAGCCTGTCTCGCTCTGGAAACACCATATATTTT. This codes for CASSLSRSGNTIYF.

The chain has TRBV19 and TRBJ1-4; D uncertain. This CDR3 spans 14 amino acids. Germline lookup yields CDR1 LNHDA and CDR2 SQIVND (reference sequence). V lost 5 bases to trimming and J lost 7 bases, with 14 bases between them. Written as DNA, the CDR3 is TGTGCCAGTAGTCCCCCAGGAAGGCGTGAAAAACTGTTTTTT. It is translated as CASSPPGRREKLFF.

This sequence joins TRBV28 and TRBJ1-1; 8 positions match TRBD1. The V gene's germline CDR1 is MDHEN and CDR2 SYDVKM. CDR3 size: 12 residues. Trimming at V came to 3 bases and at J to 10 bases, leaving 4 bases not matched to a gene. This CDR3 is CASSLGRGRAFF. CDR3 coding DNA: TGTGCCAGCAGTTTGGGCAGGGGGCGAGCTTTCTTT.